This TCR beta chain was retrieved from a study of CD8 T cells in Susac syndrome. Sequencing of TCR beta was undertaken in CD8+ and CD4+ T cells derived from blood. Germline values: CDR1 SEHNR, CDR2 FQNEAQ (reference sequence). V was shortened by 4 bases and J by 3 bases, with 9 bases between the two germline ends. This CDR3 comprises 13 residues. Roughly 0.45 to 1 ug RNA was reverse transcribed with random hexamers. immunoSEQ multiplex PCR amplified TCR beta CDR3 across 54 Vbeta, 13 Jbeta. One entry per CDR3 protein results from TCRdb running MiXCR on the immunoSEQ multiplex PCR reads. The profile shows 90,000 to 150,000 distinct CDR3 sequences, about 93% of them singletons.

This rearrangement joins TRBV7-9 to TRBJ1-2, with unresolved D. What was sequenced was CD4+ T cells from PBMCs. This clonotype was obtained from a human donor in good health. CDR3 residues: CASSSLVYYGYTF. Written as DNA, the CDR3 is TGTGCCAGCAGCTCTCTCGTATACTATGGCTACACCTTC.